This is a list of T cell receptor beta chains from one sample in a study of blood T cell repertoires in COVID-19. Some clones are missing from TCRdb's copy, which holds only in-frame ones; the method was immunoSEQ multiplex PCR. This sample has roughly 30,000 clones, with about 84% found just once. The sample comprised peripheral blood. The receptors come from a woman aged 60-70 years with acute or convalescent COVID-19. Each CDR3 is given with its conserved first and last residue. D genes are given only for firm matches. Clone size appears in some rows only: once, few, many, or a class for an expanded clone.

clone_size,cdr3_length,j_call,d_call,v_call,cdr3_aa,cdr3_nt
-,14,TRBJ2-7,TRBD1,TRBV29-1,CSVEGTGSSYEQYF,TGCAGCGTTGAAGGGACAGGGAGCTCCTACGAGCAGTACTTC
-,17,TRBJ2-5,TRBD2,TRBV4-2,CASSQDFARGGGETQYF,TGTGCCAGCAGCCAAGATTTCGCGCGGGGCGGGGGTGAGACCCAGTACTTC
-,18,TRBJ2-3,-,TRBV28,CASSFATGGGIGTDTQYF,TGTGCCAGCAGTTTCGCAACGGGGGGCGGGATCGGTACAGATACGCAGTATTTT
-,15,TRBJ1-3,-,TRBV15,CATRDTTSSGNTIYF,TGTGCCACCAGGGACACTACCTCCTCTGGAAACACCATATATTTT
few,15,TRBJ2-2,-,TRBV5-1,CASKTASVNTGELFF,TGCGCCAGCAAAACAGCTAGCGTGAACACCGGGGAGCTGTTTTTT
-,13,TRBJ1-1,-,TRBV6-5,CASKGLIGSEAFF,TGTGCCAGTAAGGGGCTCATCGGGTCTGAAGCTTTCTTT
-,17,TRBJ2-3,TRBD2,TRBV4-1,CASSQGLAGEGADTQYF,TGCGCCAGCAGCCAAGGACTAGCGGGGGAGGGTGCAGATACGCAGTATTTT
-,14,TRBJ2-5,TRBD2,TRBV29-1,CSVAGTSGQETQYF,TGCAGCGTTGCGGGGACTAGCGGCCAAGAGACCCAGTACTTC
-,16,TRBJ2-3,TRBD2,TRBV5-1,CASSLKVGGLEDTQYF,TGCGCCAGCAGCTTGAAGGTCGGGGGGTTGGAGGATACGCAGTATTTT
-,15,TRBJ2-3,TRBD2,TRBV3-1/TRBV3-2,CASSQRGVVLDTQYF,TGTGCCAGCAGCCAGCGGGGGGTCGTTTTAGATACGCAGTATTTT
-,13,TRBJ1-1,-,TRBV7-9,CASSQAGGPEAFF,TGTGCCAGCAGCCAGGCGGGGGGCCCTGAAGCTTTCTTT
-,15,TRBJ1-6,TRBD1,TRBV5-1,CASSTTGTGGHPLHF,TGCGCCAGCAGCACGACCGGGACAGGGGGCCACCCCCTCCACTTT
-,14,TRBJ1-2,-,TRBV21-1,CASSKKGRVNGYTF,TGTGCCAGCAGCAAAAAGGGCAGGGTGAATGGCTACACCTTC
-,15,TRBJ2-3,-,TRBV5-1,CASSPSGERTDTQYF,TGCGCCAGCAGCCCCTCGGGAGAGAGAACAGATACGCAGTATTTT
-,17,TRBJ2-3,TRBD1,TRBV5-1,CASMAPRRTGGTDTQYF,TGCGCCAGCATGGCGCCTCGTAGGACAGGGGGAACAGATACGCAGTATTTT
once,14,TRBJ2-5,-,TRBV5-6,CASSGRTFQETQYF,TGTGCCAGCAGCGGCCGGACATTCCAAGAGACCCAGTACTTC
-,14,TRBJ2-1,-,TRBV4-2,CASSQESRAGEQFF,TGTGCCAGCAGCCAAGAGTCCCGGGCGGGTGAGCAGTTCTTC
-,12,TRBJ2-4,-,TRBV12-3/TRBV12-4,CASTGDRNIQYF,TGTGCCAGCACGGGGGATCGAAACATTCAGTACTTC
-,15,TRBJ1-3,-,TRBV5-1,CASSLAGVGGNTIYF,TGCGCCAGCAGCTTGGCCGGGGTTGGTGGAAACACCATATATTTT
few,15,TRBJ1-1,-,TRBV6-5,CASSYTSDRNTEAFF,TGTGCCAGCAGTTACACCTCGGACAGGAACACTGAAGCTTTCTTT
-,15,TRBJ2-1,-,TRBV19,CASQDRGTSYNEQFF,TGTGCCAGCCAAGACCGCGGCACCTCCTACAATGAGCAGTTCTTC
-,17,TRBJ1-2,-,TRBV18,CASSPLSRLESSYGYTF,TGTGCCAGCTCACCACTTTCAAGGCTGGAGTCCTCCTATGGCTACACCTTC
-,11,TRBJ2-5,-,TRBV20-1,CSASPEETQYF,TGCAGTGCTAGTCCAGAAGAGACCCAGTACTTC
-,13,TRBJ2-7,TRBD2,TRBV12-3/TRBV12-4,CASAGGPTKEQYF,TGTGCCAGTGCGGGGGGGCCAACGAAAGAGCAGTACTTC